The entry below gives a single TCR beta chain sequence along with its context. Its antigen is unknown. Trimming shortened V by 2 bases and J by 2 bases, and 10 bases separated the two germline ends. Germline V CDR1 and CDR2: MNHEY, SMNVEV (reference sequence). This CDR3 is built from 14 residues. The data are from a study of beta chain features in type 1 diabetes. cDNA synthesis used the whole RNA isolate, giving expressed TCRB sequences. Generated by immunoSEQ multiplex PCR, the TCRdb table keeps only in-frame clones and is missing some. Here the sample spans approximately 150,000 clones, about 13% being singletons. Study results and caveats: Patients with Type 1 diabetes showed moderately but significantly shorter TCRB CDR3s in all four CD4+ subsets.

This TCR was sampled from a man in his late teens or twenties with type 1 diabetes. The V gene is TRBV27, the J gene TRBJ2-7; D unclear. Sequenced sample: central memory CD4+ T cells from blood. CDR3 nucleotide sequence: TGTGCCAGCAGTTTACTGGGCTCCCCCTACGAGCAGTACTTC. Encoded protein: CASSLLGSPYEQYF.